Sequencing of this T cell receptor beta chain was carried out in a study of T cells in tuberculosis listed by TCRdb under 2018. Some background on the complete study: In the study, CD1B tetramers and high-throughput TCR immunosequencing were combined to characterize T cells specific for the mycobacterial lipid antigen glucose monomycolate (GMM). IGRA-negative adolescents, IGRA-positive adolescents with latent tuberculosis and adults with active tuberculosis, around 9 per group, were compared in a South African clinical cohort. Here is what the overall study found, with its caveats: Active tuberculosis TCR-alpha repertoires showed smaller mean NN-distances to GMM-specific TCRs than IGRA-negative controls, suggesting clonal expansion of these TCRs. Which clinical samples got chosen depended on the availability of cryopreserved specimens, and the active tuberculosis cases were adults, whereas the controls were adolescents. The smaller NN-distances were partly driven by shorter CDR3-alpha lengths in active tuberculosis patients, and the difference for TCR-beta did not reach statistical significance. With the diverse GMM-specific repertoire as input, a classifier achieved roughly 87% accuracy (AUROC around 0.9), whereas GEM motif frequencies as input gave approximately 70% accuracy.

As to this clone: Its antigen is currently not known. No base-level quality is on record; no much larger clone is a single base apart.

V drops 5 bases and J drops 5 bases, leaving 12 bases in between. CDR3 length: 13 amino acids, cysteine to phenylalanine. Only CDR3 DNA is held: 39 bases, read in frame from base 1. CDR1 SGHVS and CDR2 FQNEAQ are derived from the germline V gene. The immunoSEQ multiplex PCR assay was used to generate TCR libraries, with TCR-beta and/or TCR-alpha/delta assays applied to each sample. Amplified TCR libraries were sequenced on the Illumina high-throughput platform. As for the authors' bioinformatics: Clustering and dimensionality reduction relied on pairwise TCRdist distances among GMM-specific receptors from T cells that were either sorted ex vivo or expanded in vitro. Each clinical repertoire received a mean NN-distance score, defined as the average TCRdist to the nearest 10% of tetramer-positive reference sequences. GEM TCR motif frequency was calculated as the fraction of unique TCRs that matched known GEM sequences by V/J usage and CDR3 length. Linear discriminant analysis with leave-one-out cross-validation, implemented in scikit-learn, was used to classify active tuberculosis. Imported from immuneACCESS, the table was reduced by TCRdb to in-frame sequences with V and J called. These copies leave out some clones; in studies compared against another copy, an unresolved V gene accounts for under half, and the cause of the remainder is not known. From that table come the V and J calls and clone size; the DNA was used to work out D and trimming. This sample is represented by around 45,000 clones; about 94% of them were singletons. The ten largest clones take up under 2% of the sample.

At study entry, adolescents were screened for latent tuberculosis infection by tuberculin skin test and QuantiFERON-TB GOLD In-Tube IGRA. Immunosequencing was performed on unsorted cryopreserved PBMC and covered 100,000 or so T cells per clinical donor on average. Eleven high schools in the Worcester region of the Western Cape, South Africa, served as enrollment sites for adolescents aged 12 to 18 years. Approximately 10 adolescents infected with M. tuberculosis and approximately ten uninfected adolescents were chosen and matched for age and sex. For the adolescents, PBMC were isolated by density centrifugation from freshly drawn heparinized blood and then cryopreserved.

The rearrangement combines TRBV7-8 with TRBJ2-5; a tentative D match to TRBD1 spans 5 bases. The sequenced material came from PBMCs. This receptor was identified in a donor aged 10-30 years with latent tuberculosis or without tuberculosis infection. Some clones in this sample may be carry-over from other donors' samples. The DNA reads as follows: TGTGCCAGCAGCCCAGGGCCACAGGAGACCCAGTACTTC. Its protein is CASSPGPQETQYF. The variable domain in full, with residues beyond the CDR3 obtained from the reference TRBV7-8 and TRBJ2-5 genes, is GAGVSQSPRYKVAKRGQDVALRCDPISGHVSLFWYQQALGQGPEFLTYFQNEAQLDKSGLPSDRFFAERPEGSVSTLKIQRTQQEDSAVYLCASSPGPQETQYFGPGTRLLVL.